Listed below are T cell receptor beta chains from one sample, sequenced in a study of vaccination effects on CD4 cells after COVID-19. No cognate antigen is known for these TCRs. Some clones are missing from TCRdb's copy, which holds only in-frame ones; the method was immunoSEQ multiplex PCR. This sample has over 55,000 clones; about 79% occur once, and the top ten carry less than 4%. This specimen consisted of CD4+ T cells from PBMCs cultured with HCoV-OC43 spike peptides, obtained before COVID-19 vaccination. These receptor sequences come from a human donor who received a COVID-19 vaccine. Each CDR3 is given with its conserved first and last residue. D genes are given only for firm matches. Not every row has a clone size; where given, it reads once, few, many or a size class.

NA	TRBV28	NA	TRBJ1-5	CASSPLGRHSSQHF	TGTGCCAGCAGTCCGTTGGGACGCCACAGTTCCCAGCATTTT
NA	TRBV7-2	TRBD1	TRBJ1-2	CASSPTAGGRGYTF	TGTGCCAGCAGTCCTACTGCAGGGGGCCGGGGCTACACCTTC
NA	TRBV6-5	NA	TRBJ2-1	CASSYQEFNEQFF	TGTGCCAGCAGTTATCAGGAATTCAATGAGCAGTTCTTC
NA	TRBV6-1	NA	TRBJ1-1	CASSEFQFTEAFF	TGTGCCAGCAGTGAATTTCAGTTCACTGAAGCTTTCTTT
few	TRBV5-1	NA	TRBJ1-6	CASSEGALGSNSPLHF	TGCGCCAGCAGCGAAGGGGCCTTAGGGTCCAATTCACCCCTCCACTTT
NA	TRBV2	NA	TRBJ2-1	CASTPASNEQFF	TGTGCCAGCACCCCGGCAAGCAATGAGCAGTTCTTC
NA	TRBV3-1/TRBV3-2	NA	TRBJ1-6	CASSQTFFRTPLHF	TGTGCCAGCAGCCAAACATTTTTTAGGACACCCCTCCACTTT
NA	TRBV5-4	NA	TRBJ1-2	CASSFDRTYGYTF	TGTGCCAGCAGCTTCGACAGGACCTATGGCTACACCTTC
NA	TRBV12-3/TRBV12-4	NA	TRBJ2-3	CASRYRPDTQYF	TGTGCCAGCAGGTATAGGCCCGATACGCAGTATTTT
few	TRBV2	NA	TRBJ2-5	CASKSRGIQETQYF	TGTGCCAGCAAGAGCCGGGGCATCCAAGAGACCCAGTACTTC
NA	TRBV5-4	TRBD1	TRBJ2-3	CASSPDRGQVDTQYF	TGTGCCAGCAGCCCCGACAGGGGGCAAGTAGATACGCAGTATTTT
few	TRBV25-1	NA	TRBJ1-6	CASSESDRTNSPLHF	TGTGCCAGCAGTGAATCAGACAGGACTAATTCACCCCTCCACTTT
NA	TRBV25-1	NA	TRBJ1-6	CASSPLQLLGSPLHF	TGTGCCAGCAGTCCCCTCCAGTTGTTAGGGTCACCCCTCCACTTT
NA	TRBV18	NA	TRBJ1-1	CASSPPSLQNTEAFF	TGTGCCAGCTCACCACCGTCTCTACAGAACACTGAAGCTTTCTTT
NA	TRBV18	NA	TRBJ1-4	CASSPRSRDSSEKLFF	TGTGCCAGCTCACCACGTTCAAGAGATTCCAGTGAAAAACTGTTTTTT
NA	TRBV28	NA	TRBJ1-2	CASSLTGLPGYTF	TGTGCCAGCAGTTTAACAGGACTCCCAGGCTACACCTTC
NA	TRBV29-1	NA	TRBJ2-3	CSVDLRAVDTQYF	TGCAGCGTTGACCTGAGGGCGGTAGATACGCAGTATTTT
NA	TRBV9	NA	TRBJ1-6	CASSVALSANSPLHF	TGTGCCAGCAGCGTAGCCCTAAGTGCGAATTCACCCCTCCACTTT
once	TRBV18	NA	TRBJ1-1	CASSPNGRANTEAFF	TGTGCCAGCTCACCGAATGGACGGGCGAACACTGAAGCTTTCTTT
NA	TRBV18	TRBD1	TRBJ1-1	CASSPRDRGANTEAFF	TGTGCCAGCTCACCACGGGACAGGGGCGCTAACACTGAAGCTTTCTTT
NA	TRBV4-1	NA	TRBJ2-1	CASSLDGVPYNEQFF	TGCGCCAGCAGCCTCGATGGGGTACCGTACAATGAGCAGTTCTTC
few	TRBV29-1	NA	TRBJ1-4	CSVVPGTGEKLFF	TGCAGCGTTGTCCCAGGGACGGGTGAAAAACTGTTTTTT
NA	TRBV4-2	NA	TRBJ2-5	CASSLYRVETQYF	TGTGCCAGCAGCCTATACAGGGTCGAGACCCAGTACTTC
NA	TRBV5-1	NA	TRBJ1-6	CASSPTGDGSPLHF	TGCGCCAGCAGCCCGACGGGGGACGGTTCACCCCTCCACTTT
NA	TRBV7-3	TRBD2	TRBJ2-3	CASSLRGGQSTDTQYF	TGTGCCAGCAGCTTAAGGGGGGGTCAAAGCACAGATACGCAGTATTTT
NA	TRBV7-9	NA	TRBJ1-6	CASRHGGFSNSPLHF	TGTGCCAGCAGGCACGGGGGGTTTAGTAATTCACCCCTCCACTTT
NA	TRBV28	TRBD1	TRBJ1-2	CASTLPSGTGVGYGYTF	TGTGCCAGCACTTTACCCTCCGGGACAGGGGTTGGCTATGGCTACACCTTC
NA	TRBV7-3	NA	TRBJ2-1	CASSFSPDSHNEQFF	TGTGCCAGCAGCTTTTCCCCGGACTCGCACAATGAGCAGTTCTTC
few	TRBV3-1/TRBV3-2	TRBD2	TRBJ2-2	CASSQTSGGALGTGELFF	TGTGCCAGCAGCCAAACTAGCGGGGGCGCCCTGGGAACCGGGGAGCTGTTTTTT
NA	TRBV6-5	NA	TRBJ1-3	CASSYSLSGDTIYF	TGTGCCAGCAGTTACTCGTTGTCAGGTGACACCATATATTTT
NA	TRBV19	NA	TRBJ2-3	CASSIVPRGGGATDTQYF	TGTGCCAGTAGTATAGTCCCCCGTGGTGGGGGGGCCACAGATACGCAGTATTTT
NA	TRBV28	NA	TRBJ1-1	CASSLLRTGGAFF	TGTGCCAGCAGTTTATTAAGGACCGGGGGAGCTTTCTTT
NA	TRBV6-5	NA	TRBJ1-3	CASSYGVSSSGNTIYF	TGTGCCAGCAGTTACGGGGTGTCCAGCTCTGGAAACACCATATATTTT
NA	TRBV7-8	NA	TRBJ1-5	CASSNGIHNQPQHF	TGTGCCAGCAGCAACGGGATTCACAATCAGCCCCAGCATTTT
NA	TRBV28	NA	TRBJ1-1	CASSLSDRKVGAEAFF	TGTGCCAGCAGTTTAAGTGACAGGAAAGTGGGTGCTGAAGCTTTCTTT
few	TRBV30	TRBD2	TRBJ2-5	CAWSVLGGGETQYF	TGTGCCTGGAGTGTACTGGGGGGGGGAGAGACCCAGTACTTC
NA	TRBV6-6	TRBD1	TRBJ1-4	CASSRHPGGTNEKLFF	TGTGCCAGCAGTCGACATCCAGGGGGCACTAATGAAAAACTGTTTTTT
NA	TRBV5-1	TRBD1	TRBJ2-1	CASKGSRGQGFFNEQFF	TGCGCCAGCAAGGGATCGAGGGGACAGGGGTTTTTCAATGAGCAGTTCTTC
NA	TRBV11-2	NA	TRBJ1-2	CASSLGRTRPGGYTF	TGTGCCAGCAGCTTGGGGAGGACCCGTCCTGGTGGCTACACCTTC
NA	TRBV10-3	TRBD1	TRBJ2-5	CAISQQGAGETQYF	TGTGCCATCAGTCAACAGGGGGCCGGGGAGACCCAGTACTTC
NA	TRBV6-5	NA	TRBJ1-2	CASTGSPHYGYTF	TGTGCCTCCACAGGCTCCCCGCACTATGGCTACACCTTC
NA	TRBV27	NA	TRBJ1-2	CASSRGAIYGYTF	TGTGCCAGCAGTCGGGGGGCCATCTATGGCTACACCTTC
once	TRBV4-1	TRBD1	TRBJ1-2	CASSQPRYPQGDYGYTF	TGCGCCAGCAGCCAACCCCGTTACCCACAGGGGGACTATGGCTACACCTTC
NA	TRBV6-2/TRBV6-3	NA	TRBJ1-6	CASSSTGTDNSPLHF	TGTGCCAGCAGCAGCACAGGGACCGATAATTCACCCCTCCACTTT
few	TRBV6-6	NA	TRBJ1-1	CASSPSLQAIGGREAFF	TGTGCCAGCAGTCCATCTCTTCAGGCCATTGGGGGTAGGGAAGCTTTCTTT
NA	TRBV5-1	NA	TRBJ1-2	CASSLVPIGYGYTF	TGCGCCAGCAGCTTGGTGCCCATTGGATATGGCTACACCTTC
NA	TRBV2	TRBD2	TRBJ2-1	CASSLTSVLINEQFF	TGTGCCAGCAGCCTGACTAGCGTTTTAATCAATGAGCAGTTCTTC
once	TRBV5-4	TRBD2	TRBJ2-3	CASSSRAGGPDTQYF	TGTGCCAGCAGCTCCCGGGCGGGGGGACCAGATACGCAGTATTTT
NA	TRBV27	TRBD1	TRBJ1-2	CASSFLGQPGYGYTF	TGTGCCAGCAGTTTCCTGGGACAGCCCGGCTATGGCTACACCTTC
NA	TRBV2	NA	TRBJ2-5	CASSFGGQVETQYF	TGTGCCAGCAGTTTTGGCGGCCAAGTGGAGACCCAGTACTTC
NA	TRBV7-9	NA	TRBJ1-1	CASSFVGTEAFF	TGTGCCAGCAGCTTTGTGGGAACTGAAGCTTTCTTT
NA	TRBV9	NA	TRBJ2-3	CASSARLGADTQYF	TGTGCCAGCAGCGCGAGACTAGGCGCAGATACGCAGTATTTT
once	TRBV27	NA	TRBJ2-5	CASSITEQETQYF	TGTGCCAGCAGTATAACAGAGCAAGAGACCCAGTACTTC
few	TRBV7-9	NA	TRBJ2-2	CASSLNQGPTGELFF	TGTGCCAGCAGCTTAAACCAGGGCCCCACCGGGGAGCTGTTTTTT
NA	TRBV6-6	NA	TRBJ1-2	CATYLHPYGYTF	TGTGCCACCTATCTCCACCCTTATGGCTACACCTTC